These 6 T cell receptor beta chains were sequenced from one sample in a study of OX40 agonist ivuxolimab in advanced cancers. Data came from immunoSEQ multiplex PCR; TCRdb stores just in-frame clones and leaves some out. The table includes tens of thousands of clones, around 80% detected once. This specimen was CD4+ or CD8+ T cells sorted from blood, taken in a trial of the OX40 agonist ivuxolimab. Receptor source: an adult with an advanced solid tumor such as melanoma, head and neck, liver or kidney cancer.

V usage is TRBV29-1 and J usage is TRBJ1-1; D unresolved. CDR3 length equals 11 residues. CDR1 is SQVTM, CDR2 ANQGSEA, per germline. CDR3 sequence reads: CTLGQNTEAFF. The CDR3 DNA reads TGCACTCTAGGGCAGAACACTGAAGCTTTCTTT.

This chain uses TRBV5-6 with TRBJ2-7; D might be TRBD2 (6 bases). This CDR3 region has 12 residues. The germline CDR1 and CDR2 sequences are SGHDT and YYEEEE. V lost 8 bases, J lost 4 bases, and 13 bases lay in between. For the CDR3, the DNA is TGTGCCAGTACCTCGGGGGTTTACGAGCAGTACTTC. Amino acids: CASTSGVYEQYF. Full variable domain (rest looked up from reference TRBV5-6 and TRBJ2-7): DAGVTQSPTHLIKTRGQQVTLRCSPKSGHDTVSWYQQALGQGPQFIFQYYEEEERQRGNFPDRFSGHQFPNYSSELNVNALLLGDSALYLCASTSGVYEQYFGPGTRLTVT.

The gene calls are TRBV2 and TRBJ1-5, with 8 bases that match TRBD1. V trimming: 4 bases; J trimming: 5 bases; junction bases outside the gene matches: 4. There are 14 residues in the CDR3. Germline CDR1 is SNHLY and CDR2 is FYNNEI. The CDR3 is CASSARTGYQPQHF. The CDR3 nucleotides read TGTGCCAGCAGTGCGAGGACAGGGTATCAGCCCCAGCATTTT.

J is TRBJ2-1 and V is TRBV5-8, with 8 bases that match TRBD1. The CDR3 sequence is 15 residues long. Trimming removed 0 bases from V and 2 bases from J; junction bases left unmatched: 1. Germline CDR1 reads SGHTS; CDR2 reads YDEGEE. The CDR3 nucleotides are TGTGCCAGCAGCTTGGGGACAGGGACCTACAATGAGCAGTTCTTC. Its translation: CASSLGTGTYNEQFF.

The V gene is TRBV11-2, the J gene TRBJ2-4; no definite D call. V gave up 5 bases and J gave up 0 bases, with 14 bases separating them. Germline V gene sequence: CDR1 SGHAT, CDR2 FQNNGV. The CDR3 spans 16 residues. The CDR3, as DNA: TGTGCCAGCAGCCCCCTGCGGAGAATAGCCAAAAACATTCAGTACTTC. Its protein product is CASSPLRRIAKNIQYF.

CDR3 sequence reads: CASSTFGASNTEAFF. The DNA for the CDR3 is TGTGCCAGCAGCACCTTTGGGGCATCGAACACTGAAGCTTTCTTT. The J gene is TRBJ1-1, the V gene TRBV6-1, with D maybe TRBD1 (5 bases). V dropped 6 bases and J dropped 1 base, with 15 bases sitting between them. The germline V gene encodes CDR1 MNHNS and CDR2 SASEGT. This CDR3 has 15 residues.